Listed below are T cell receptor beta chains from one sample, sequenced in a study of T-cell memory formation after mild COVID-19. TCRdb re-called the 5' RACE reads with MiXCR, one entry per CDR3 protein. There are roughly 350,000 distinct CDR3 sequences in the sample; approximately 15% occur only once, and 22% lies in the top ten. Sample: PBMCs or a T cell subset sorted from them (not recorded which). The receptors stem from a man younger than 35 who had mild COVID-19 (a few samples of this study predate the infection). Cell type and time point are not known. Each CDR3 is given with its conserved first and last residue. Each record gives: V gene, clone size, D gene, J gene, CDR3 DNA, CDR3 protein. The D gene is left open where the match is weak. A clone size is listed for some rows: how often the clone was seen (once, few, many), or a class if it is expanded.

V: TRBV7-9; size: many; D: NA; J: TRBJ2-3; DNA: TGTGCCAGCAGCTTATCCGGGGGGCTCAGCACAGATACGCAGTATTTT; CDR3: CASSLSGGLSTDTQYF
V: TRBV7-9; size: NA; D: NA; J: TRBJ1-4; DNA: TGTGCCAGCAGCTCAGGTGGAGCTGGGGAAAAACTGTTTTTT; CDR3: CASSSGGAGEKLFF
V: TRBV9; size: few; D: NA; J: TRBJ1-1; DNA: TGTGCCAGCAGCGTAGATATAACCTCGAACACTGAAGCTTTCTTT; CDR3: CASSVDITSNTEAFF
V: TRBV6-6; size: many; D: NA; J: TRBJ2-1; DNA: TGTGCCAGCAGTTCGCAAAACGGGCTCTCTGCTTTAAATGAGCAGTTCTTC; CDR3: CASSSQNGLSALNEQFF
V: TRBV20-1; size: NA; D: NA; J: TRBJ2-5; DNA: TGCAGTGCTGAAGACGAAGGGTTCGGAGAGACCCAGTACTTC; CDR3: CSAEDEGFGETQYF
V: TRBV29-1; size: NA; D: NA; J: TRBJ1-2; DNA: TGCAGCGTGGAGACGGACCCTAGGGGCTACACCTTC; CDR3: CSVETDPRGYTF
V: TRBV5-1; size: few; D: TRBD1; J: TRBJ2-2; DNA: TGCGCCAGCAGCTTGGGTACAGGGGCGGACACCGGGGAGCTGTTTTTT; CDR3: CASSLGTGADTGELFF
V: TRBV11-2; size: few; D: NA; J: TRBJ2-1; DNA: TGTGCCAGCAGCTCCACCCTGGGGGGAGTAAAGAGCTCCTACAATGAGCAGTTCTTC; CDR3: CASSSTLGGVKSSYNEQFF
V: TRBV6-2/TRBV6-3; size: NA; D: NA; J: TRBJ2-5; DNA: TGTGCCAGCAGTCCCGAGGGAGGACAAGAGACCCAGTACTTC; CDR3: CASSPEGGQETQYF
V: TRBV2; size: few; D: TRBD2; J: TRBJ2-7; DNA: TGTGCCAGCAGCGCGACTAGCGGGGGGCCCTACGAGCAGTACTTC; CDR3: CASSATSGGPYEQYF
V: TRBV7-9; size: many; D: TRBD2; J: TRBJ2-3; DNA: TGTGCCAGCCCCTCCCCTAGCGGGGGCACAGATACGCAGTATTTT; CDR3: CASPSPSGGTDTQYF
V: TRBV7-2; size: NA; D: NA; J: TRBJ2-5; DNA: TGTGCCAGCAGATTACTGGGAGGAGAGACCCAGTACTTC; CDR3: CASRLLGGETQYF
V: TRBV20-1; size: few; D: NA; J: TRBJ2-4; DNA: TGCAGTGCTCCCGTCCTAGCCAAAAACATTCAGTACTTC; CDR3: CSAPVLAKNIQYF
V: TRBV4-1; size: NA; D: NA; J: TRBJ1-1; DNA: TGCGCCAGCAGCCAAGGGAGGTTAGTCGGCACTGAAGCTTTCTTT; CDR3: CASSQGRLVGTEAFF
V: TRBV12-3/TRBV12-4; size: NA; D: NA; J: TRBJ2-2; DNA: TGTGCCAGCACCCTGTTCTGGGGAAACACCGGGGAGCTGTTTTTT; CDR3: CASTLFWGNTGELFF
V: TRBV6-5; size: NA; D: NA; J: TRBJ1-4; DNA: TGTGCCAGCAGCCCCGCGACGGGGTTGGGAGAAAAACTGTTTTTT; CDR3: CASSPATGLGEKLFF